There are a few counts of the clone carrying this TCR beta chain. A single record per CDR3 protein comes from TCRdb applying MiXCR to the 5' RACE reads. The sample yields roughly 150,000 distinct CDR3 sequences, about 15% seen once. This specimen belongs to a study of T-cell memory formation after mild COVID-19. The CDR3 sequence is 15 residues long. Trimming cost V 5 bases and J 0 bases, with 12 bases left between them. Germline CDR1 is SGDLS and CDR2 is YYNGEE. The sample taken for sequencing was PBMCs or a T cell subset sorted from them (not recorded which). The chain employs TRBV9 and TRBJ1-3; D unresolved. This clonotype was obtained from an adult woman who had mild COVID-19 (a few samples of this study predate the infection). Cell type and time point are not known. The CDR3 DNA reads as TGTGCCAGCAGTCGCATCGGGGACTCTGGAAACACCATATATTTT. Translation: CASSRIGDSGNTIYF.